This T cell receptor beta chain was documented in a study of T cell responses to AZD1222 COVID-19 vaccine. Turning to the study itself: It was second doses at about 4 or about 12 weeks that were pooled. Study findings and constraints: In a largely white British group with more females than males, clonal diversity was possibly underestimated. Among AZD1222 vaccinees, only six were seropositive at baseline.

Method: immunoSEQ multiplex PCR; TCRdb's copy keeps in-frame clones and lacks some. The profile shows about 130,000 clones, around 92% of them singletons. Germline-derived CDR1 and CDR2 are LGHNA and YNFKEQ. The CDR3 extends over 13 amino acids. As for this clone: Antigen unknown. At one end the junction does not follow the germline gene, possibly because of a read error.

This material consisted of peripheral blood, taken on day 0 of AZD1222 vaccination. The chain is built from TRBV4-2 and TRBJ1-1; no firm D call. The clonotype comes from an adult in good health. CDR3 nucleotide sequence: TGTGCCAGCAGCCAAGATTTGGCCCCTCACCCCTTTTTT. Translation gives CASSQDLAPHPFF.